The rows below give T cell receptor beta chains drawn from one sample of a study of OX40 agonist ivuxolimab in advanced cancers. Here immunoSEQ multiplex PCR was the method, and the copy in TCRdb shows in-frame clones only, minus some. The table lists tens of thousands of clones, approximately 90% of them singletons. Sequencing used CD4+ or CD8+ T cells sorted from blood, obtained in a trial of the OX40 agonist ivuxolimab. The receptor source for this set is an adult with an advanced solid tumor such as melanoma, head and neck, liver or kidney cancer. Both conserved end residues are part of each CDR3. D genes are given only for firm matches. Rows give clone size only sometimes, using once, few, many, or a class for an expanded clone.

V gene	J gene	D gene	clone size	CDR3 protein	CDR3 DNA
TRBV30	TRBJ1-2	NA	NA	CAWRQIDYTF	TGTGCCTGGAGACAGATCGACTACACCTTC
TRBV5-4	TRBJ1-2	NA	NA	CASSSGSLYGYTF	TGTGCCAGCAGCTCTGGGTCTCTCTATGGCTACACCTTC
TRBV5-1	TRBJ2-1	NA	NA	CASSFGLVGGAMVEQFF	TGCGCCAGCAGCTTCGGGCTGGTAGGGGGGGCAATGGTTGAGCAGTTCTTC
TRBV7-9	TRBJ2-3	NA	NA	CASSILTGTLSTDTQYF	TGTGCCAGCAGCATCCTTACCGGGACTCTATCCACAGATACGCAGTATTTT
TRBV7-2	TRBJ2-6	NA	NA	CASSAQPQGGANVLTF	TGTGCCAGCAGCGCACAGCCGCAGGGAGGGGCCAACGTCCTGACTTTC
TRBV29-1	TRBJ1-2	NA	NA	CSVEVFGNNYGYTF	TGCAGCGTTGAAGTTTTTGGAAATAACTATGGCTACACCTTC
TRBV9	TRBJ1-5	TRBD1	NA	CASSSTGGGNQPQHF	TGTGCCAGCAGCTCGACAGGGGGAGGCAATCAGCCCCAGCATTTT
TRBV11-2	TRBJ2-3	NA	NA	CASSLGGADTQYF	TGTGCCAGCAGCTTAGGCGGGGCAGATACGCAGTATTTT
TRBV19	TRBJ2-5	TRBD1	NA	CASSRGTGGEETQYF	TGTGCCAGTAGTAGAGGGACAGGGGGCGAGGAGACCCAGTACTTC
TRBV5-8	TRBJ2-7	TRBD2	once	CASSGGLAGVYEQYF	TGTGCCAGCAGCGGGGGACTAGCGGGAGTCTACGAGCAGTACTTC
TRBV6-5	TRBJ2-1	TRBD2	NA	CASSLASGSNEQFF	TGTGCCAGCAGTTTAGCTAGCGGGAGTAATGAGCAGTTCTTC
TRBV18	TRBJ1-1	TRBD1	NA	CASSPSRDRVNTEAFF	TGTGCCAGCTCACCATCCCGGGACAGGGTCAACACTGAAGCTTTCTTT
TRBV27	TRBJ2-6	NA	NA	CASSFWDNSGANVLTF	TGTGCCAGCAGTTTCTGGGACAACTCTGGGGCCAACGTCCTGACTTTC
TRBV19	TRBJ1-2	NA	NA	CASSPPGTHGYTF	TGTGCCAGTAGTCCCCCGGGGACTCATGGCTACACCTTC
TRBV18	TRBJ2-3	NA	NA	CASSPSGAPTDTQYF	TGTGCCAGCTCACCATCCGGGGCCCCCACAGATACGCAGTATTTT
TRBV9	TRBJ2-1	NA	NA	CASSVGGQASSYNEQFF	TGTGCCAGCAGCGTAGGGGGCCAGGCGAGCTCCTACAATGAGCAGTTCTTC
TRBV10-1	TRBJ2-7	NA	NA	CASSAGPPYEQYF	TGCGCCAGCTCCGCAGGGCCCCCCTACGAGCAGTACTTC
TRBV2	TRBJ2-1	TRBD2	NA	CASSGGLALDEQFF	TGTGCCAGCAGCGGTGGACTAGCTCTGGATGAGCAGTTCTTC
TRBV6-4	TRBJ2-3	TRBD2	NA	CASSDSASGGKNRADTQYF	TGTGCCAGCAGTGACTCGGCTAGCGGAGGAAAAAATCGGGCAGATACGCAGTATTTT
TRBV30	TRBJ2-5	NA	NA	CAWSVPPLRETQYF	TGTGCCTGGAGTGTACCGCCCCTTAGAGAGACCCAGTACTTC
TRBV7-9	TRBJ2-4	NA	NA	CASSLAKNIQYF	TGTGCCAGCAGCTTAGCCAAAAACATTCAGTACTTC